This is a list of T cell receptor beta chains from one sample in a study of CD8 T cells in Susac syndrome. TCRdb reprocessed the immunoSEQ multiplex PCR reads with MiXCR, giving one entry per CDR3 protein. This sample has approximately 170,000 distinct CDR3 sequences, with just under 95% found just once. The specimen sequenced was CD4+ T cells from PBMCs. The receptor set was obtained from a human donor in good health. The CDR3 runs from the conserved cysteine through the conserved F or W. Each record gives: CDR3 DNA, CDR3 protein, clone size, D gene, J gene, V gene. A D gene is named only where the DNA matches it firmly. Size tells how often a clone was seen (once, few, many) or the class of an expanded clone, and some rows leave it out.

CDR3nt: TGCAGTGTGGGGTTCTGGCGGGGGGCCTACGAGCAGTACTTC
CDR3aa: CSVGFWRGAYEQYF
abundance: .
d_gene: TRBD2
j_gene: TRBJ2-7
v_gene: TRBV20-1

CDR3nt: TGCGCCAGCAGCTTGGGCCAGGGTCGGTCCTACGAGCAGTACTTC
CDR3aa: CASSLGQGRSYEQYF
abundance: .
d_gene: .
j_gene: TRBJ2-7
v_gene: TRBV5-1

CDR3nt: TGTGCCAGCAGTTACAGCCCTACCCCCACAGATACGCAGTATTTT
CDR3aa: CASSYSPTPTDTQYF
abundance: .
d_gene: .
j_gene: TRBJ2-3
v_gene: TRBV6-5

CDR3nt: TGTGCCAGCAGCCCGGGACAGGGGATCTCCTACGAGCAGTACTTC
CDR3aa: CASSPGQGISYEQYF
abundance: .
d_gene: TRBD1
j_gene: TRBJ2-7
v_gene: TRBV6-5

CDR3nt: TGTGCCAGCAGTGAATCCGCGTACGGAAACACCATATATTTT
CDR3aa: CASSESAYGNTIYF
abundance: .
d_gene: .
j_gene: TRBJ1-3
v_gene: TRBV25-1

CDR3nt: TGTGCCAGCAGCCAAGGTAGACGAGAGACCCAGTACTTC
CDR3aa: CASSQGRRETQYF
abundance: few
d_gene: .
j_gene: TRBJ2-5
v_gene: TRBV3-1

CDR3nt: TGTGCCAGCAGTTACGGGACAGGGATGATGGGCACTGAAGCTTTCTTT
CDR3aa: CASSYGTGMMGTEAFF
abundance: .
d_gene: TRBD1
j_gene: TRBJ1-1
v_gene: TRBV6-6

CDR3nt: TGTGCCAGCAGCTTACGGAGCGCAGACTACGAGCAGTACTTC
CDR3aa: CASSLRSADYEQYF
abundance: once
d_gene: .
j_gene: TRBJ2-7
v_gene: TRBV7-9

CDR3nt: TGTGCCAGCAGCTCGCCCGGGGCAGCGGGGGAATACGAGCAGTACTTC
CDR3aa: CASSSPGAAGEYEQYF
abundance: .
d_gene: TRBD2
j_gene: TRBJ2-7
v_gene: TRBV5-4

CDR3nt: TGTGCCAGCAGTCCATGGACCGGAAATCAGCAGTACTTC
CDR3aa: CASSPWTGNQQYF
abundance: .
d_gene: .
j_gene: TRBJ2-7
v_gene: TRBV27

CDR3nt: TGTGCCAGCAGCCCGCTTTTGGGGTACGAGCAGTACTTC
CDR3aa: CASSPLLGYEQYF
abundance: .
d_gene: .
j_gene: TRBJ2-7
v_gene: TRBV9

CDR3nt: TGCGCCAGCAGGGACAGCGCAGGGAACACTGAAGCTTTCTTT
CDR3aa: CASRDSAGNTEAFF
abundance: .
d_gene: .
j_gene: TRBJ1-1
v_gene: TRBV5-1

CDR3nt: TGTGCCAGCAGTAACAGGGTACGGTATGGCTACACCTTC
CDR3aa: CASSNRVRYGYTF
abundance: .
d_gene: .
j_gene: TRBJ1-2
v_gene: TRBV2

CDR3nt: TGTGCCAGCAGCTTAACTAGCGGGGGGTACACCGGGGAGCTGTTTTTT
CDR3aa: CASSLTSGGYTGELFF
abundance: .
d_gene: TRBD2
j_gene: TRBJ2-2
v_gene: TRBV7-2

CDR3nt: TGTGCCAGCAGCTCCTACAGGGCTGGGGCCAACGTCCTGACTTTC
CDR3aa: CASSSYRAGANVLTF
abundance: .
d_gene: .
j_gene: TRBJ2-6
v_gene: TRBV7-2

CDR3nt: TGTGCCAGCAGCCAAGAGCGGGATCCAGCTTGGACTAGCACAGATACGCAGTATTTT
CDR3aa: CASSQERDPAWTSTDTQYF
abundance: .
d_gene: .
j_gene: TRBJ2-3
v_gene: TRBV3-1

CDR3nt: TGTGCCAGCAGCTTTCCCCCCGCCGAGCAGTACTTC
CDR3aa: CASSFPPAEQYF
abundance: .
d_gene: .
j_gene: TRBJ2-7
v_gene: TRBV7-2

CDR3nt: TGTGCCAGCAGCCAAGAATCCCGCGAGCAGTACTTC
CDR3aa: CASSQESREQYF
abundance: .
d_gene: .
j_gene: TRBJ2-7
v_gene: TRBV3-1

CDR3nt: TGTGCCACCTTAGCGGGGGGGCCCCGTGAGCAGTTCTTC
CDR3aa: CATLAGGPREQFF
abundance: .
d_gene: TRBD2
j_gene: TRBJ2-1
v_gene: TRBV28

CDR3nt: TGTGCCAGCAGCTCCGACAGGGTTTCCTACGAGCAGTACTTC
CDR3aa: CASSSDRVSYEQYF
abundance: .
d_gene: TRBD1
j_gene: TRBJ2-7
v_gene: TRBV11-2

CDR3nt: TGTGCCAGCAGCTTAAGTCGGCTAGCGGGAGCGAACACCGGGGAGCTGTTTTTT
CDR3aa: CASSLSRLAGANTGELFF
abundance: .
d_gene: TRBD2
j_gene: TRBJ2-2
v_gene: TRBV7-8

CDR3nt: TGTGCCAGCAGCCCTGCCCGGCAGAACTCCTACGAGCAGTACTTC
CDR3aa: CASSPARQNSYEQYF
abundance: .
d_gene: .
j_gene: TRBJ2-7
v_gene: TRBV3-1

CDR3nt: TGTGCCAGCAGCTTAGGCCTGGGAAACACCATATATTTT
CDR3aa: CASSLGLGNTIYF
abundance: .
d_gene: .
j_gene: TRBJ1-3
v_gene: TRBV11-2

CDR3nt: TGTGCCAGCAGCTACTATTCCGCCAAAAACATTCAGTACTTC
CDR3aa: CASSYYSAKNIQYF
abundance: .
d_gene: .
j_gene: TRBJ2-4
v_gene: TRBV7-9

CDR3nt: TGCAGCGTTGTAGGGGAGCTGAACACTGAAGCTTTCTTT
CDR3aa: CSVVGELNTEAFF
abundance: .
d_gene: .
j_gene: TRBJ1-1
v_gene: TRBV29-1

CDR3nt: TGTGCCAGCAGTGAAGACGGATGGAGGGTCACGGAGCAGTTCTTC
CDR3aa: CASSEDGWRVTEQFF
abundance: .
d_gene: .
j_gene: TRBJ2-1
v_gene: TRBV6-1

CDR3nt: TGTGCCAGCAGCCACAGGACAGCCAGCTCTGGGGCCAACGTCCTGACTTTC
CDR3aa: CASSHRTASSGANVLTF
abundance: .
d_gene: .
j_gene: TRBJ2-6
v_gene: TRBV3-1

CDR3nt: TGCAGTGCGAAAGAGGAGCGGGGGGGGTCAGAGACCCAGTACTTC
CDR3aa: CSAKEERGGSETQYF
abundance: .
d_gene: TRBD2
j_gene: TRBJ2-5
v_gene: TRBV20-1

CDR3nt: TGTGCCAGCAGCTTCCTGGGGGCGAACACCGGGGAGCTGTTTTTT
CDR3aa: CASSFLGANTGELFF
abundance: .
d_gene: .
j_gene: TRBJ2-2
v_gene: TRBV7-8

CDR3nt: TGTGCCTGCCGACTAGCGGGCACCGGGGAGCTGTTTTTT
CDR3aa: CACRLAGTGELFF
abundance: .
d_gene: TRBD2
j_gene: TRBJ2-2
v_gene: TRBV12-3/TRBV12-4

CDR3nt: TGTGCCGCCTCCAATAGGGAGCTGTTTTTT
CDR3aa: CAASNRELFF
abundance: .
d_gene: .
j_gene: TRBJ2-2
v_gene: TRBV27

CDR3nt: TGTGCCAGTTCCGGGACTAGCGAAGATACGCAGTATTTT
CDR3aa: CASSGTSEDTQYF
abundance: .
d_gene: TRBD2
j_gene: TRBJ2-3
v_gene: TRBV12-3/TRBV12-4

CDR3nt: TGTGCCAGCTCACCAGGGTCTCGTCTGGGTGAGCAGTTCTTC
CDR3aa: CASSPGSRLGEQFF
abundance: .
d_gene: .
j_gene: TRBJ2-1
v_gene: TRBV18

CDR3nt: TGTGCGACCGGGACCCACCCTTTTGAAGCTTTCTTT
CDR3aa: CATGTHPFEAFF
abundance: .
d_gene: .
j_gene: TRBJ1-1
v_gene: TRBV2

CDR3nt: TGCGCCAGCAGCTTCTATACAGGAGCAGAAGCTTTCTTT
CDR3aa: CASSFYTGAEAFF
abundance: .
d_gene: .
j_gene: TRBJ1-1
v_gene: TRBV5-1

CDR3nt: TGCGCCAGCAGAGTCCAGACGAACACCGGGGAGCTGTTTTTT
CDR3aa: CASRVQTNTGELFF
abundance: few
d_gene: .
j_gene: TRBJ2-2
v_gene: TRBV5-1

CDR3nt: TGTGCCAGCAGCAGGGACAGGGCTGGAAACACCATATATTTT
CDR3aa: CASSRDRAGNTIYF
abundance: .
d_gene: TRBD1
j_gene: TRBJ1-3
v_gene: TRBV9

CDR3nt: TGTGCCAGCAGCTTTGTTCAAAATACGCAGTATTTT
CDR3aa: CASSFVQNTQYF
abundance: .
d_gene: .
j_gene: TRBJ2-3
v_gene: TRBV11-2

CDR3nt: TGTGCCAGCAGTTTACAGGGCGAAAACATTCAGTACTTC
CDR3aa: CASSLQGENIQYF
abundance: .
d_gene: .
j_gene: TRBJ2-4
v_gene: TRBV12-3/TRBV12-4

CDR3nt: TGCGCCAGCGCTCGGACAGGGGCATCCTACGAGCAGTACTTC
CDR3aa: CASARTGASYEQYF
abundance: .
d_gene: TRBD1
j_gene: TRBJ2-7
v_gene: TRBV5-1

CDR3nt: TGTGCCAGTAGTATTGACGGACCCTCCTACGAGCAGTACTTC
CDR3aa: CASSIDGPSYEQYF
abundance: .
d_gene: .
j_gene: TRBJ2-7
v_gene: TRBV19

CDR3nt: TGTGCCATCAAGGACAGGGGAGAGGGCGAGCAGTACTTC
CDR3aa: CAIKDRGEGEQYF
abundance: .
d_gene: TRBD1
j_gene: TRBJ2-7
v_gene: TRBV10-3

CDR3nt: TGCAGTGCTAGAGATCCTGGGGGGGCGAACACCGGGGAGCTGTTTTTT
CDR3aa: CSARDPGGANTGELFF
abundance: .
d_gene: TRBD2
j_gene: TRBJ2-2
v_gene: TRBV20-1

CDR3nt: TGCGCCAGCAGCTCCGACATCTCCGAGCAGTACTTC
CDR3aa: CASSSDISEQYF
abundance: .
d_gene: .
j_gene: TRBJ2-7
v_gene: TRBV5-1

CDR3nt: TGTGCCAGCAGAAGCCGGGACAGGGGCGATGGCTACACCTTC
CDR3aa: CASRSRDRGDGYTF
abundance: .
d_gene: TRBD1
j_gene: TRBJ1-2
v_gene: TRBV7-2

CDR3nt: TGTGCCAGCAGTGTCTGGGGGGGGACCACCGATCGGGGGGAGCTGTTTTTT
CDR3aa: CASSVWGGTTDRGELFF
abundance: .
d_gene: TRBD2
j_gene: TRBJ2-2
v_gene: TRBV6-1

CDR3nt: TGTGCCAGCAGTTCCGGGACAGGGTTTGGCTACACCTTC
CDR3aa: CASSSGTGFGYTF
abundance: .
d_gene: TRBD1
j_gene: TRBJ1-2
v_gene: TRBV12-3/TRBV12-4

CDR3nt: TGTGCCACCTGGGACGGAGACTACGAGCAGTACTTC
CDR3aa: CATWDGDYEQYF
abundance: .
d_gene: .
j_gene: TRBJ2-7
v_gene: TRBV10-3

CDR3nt: TGTGCCAGCAGCCTTGAGCAGTTAAGCACAGATACGCAGTATTTT
CDR3aa: CASSLEQLSTDTQYF
abundance: .
d_gene: .
j_gene: TRBJ2-3
v_gene: TRBV4-2

CDR3nt: TGTGCCAGCAGCCGCCCGACAGATACGCAGTATTTT
CDR3aa: CASSRPTDTQYF
abundance: once
d_gene: .
j_gene: TRBJ2-3
v_gene: TRBV4-2

CDR3nt: TGCGCCAGCAGCTTGATGGGACAGGGGGCCGAAAAACTGTTTTTT
CDR3aa: CASSLMGQGAEKLFF
abundance: .
d_gene: TRBD1
j_gene: TRBJ1-4
v_gene: TRBV5-1

CDR3nt: TGTGCCACCAGTGATTCTGGGGGGCCCCCCTACAATGAGCAGTTCTTC
CDR3aa: CATSDSGGPPYNEQFF
abundance: .
d_gene: .
j_gene: TRBJ2-1
v_gene: TRBV24-1

CDR3nt: TGTGCCAGCAGCTTAATTCCTAGCGGGGGGAACACCGGGGAGCTGTTTTTT
CDR3aa: CASSLIPSGGNTGELFF
abundance: .
d_gene: TRBD2
j_gene: TRBJ2-2
v_gene: TRBV7-9

CDR3nt: TGTGCCAGCAGCCTCAGGGGAGGTTCACCCCTCCACTTT
CDR3aa: CASSLRGGSPLHF
abundance: .
d_gene: .
j_gene: TRBJ1-6
v_gene: TRBV3-1

CDR3nt: TGTGCCAGCAGCCAAGGTGGAGGGCGGACCGGGGAGCTGTTTTTT
CDR3aa: CASSQGGGRTGELFF
abundance: .
d_gene: .
j_gene: TRBJ2-2
v_gene: TRBV4-2